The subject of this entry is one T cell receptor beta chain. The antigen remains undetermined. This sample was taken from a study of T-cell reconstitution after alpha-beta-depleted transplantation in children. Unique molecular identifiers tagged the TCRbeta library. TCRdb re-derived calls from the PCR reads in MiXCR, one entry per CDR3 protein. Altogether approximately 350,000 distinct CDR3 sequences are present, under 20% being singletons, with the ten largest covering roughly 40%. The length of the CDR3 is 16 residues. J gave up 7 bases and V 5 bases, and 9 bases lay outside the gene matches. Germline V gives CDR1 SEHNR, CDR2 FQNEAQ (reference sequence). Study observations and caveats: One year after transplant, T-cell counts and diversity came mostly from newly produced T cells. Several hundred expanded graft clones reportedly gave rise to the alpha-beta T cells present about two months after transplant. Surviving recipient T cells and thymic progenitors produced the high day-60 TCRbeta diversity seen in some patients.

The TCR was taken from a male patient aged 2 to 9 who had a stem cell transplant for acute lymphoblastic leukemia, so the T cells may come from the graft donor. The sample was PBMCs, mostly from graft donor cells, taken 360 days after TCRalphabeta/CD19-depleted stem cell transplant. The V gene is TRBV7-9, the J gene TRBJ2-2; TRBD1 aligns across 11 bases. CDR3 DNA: TGTGCCAGCAGCCTCTTTGGACAGGGGGCCGTCGGGGAGCTGTTTTTT. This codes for CASSLFGQGAVGELFF.